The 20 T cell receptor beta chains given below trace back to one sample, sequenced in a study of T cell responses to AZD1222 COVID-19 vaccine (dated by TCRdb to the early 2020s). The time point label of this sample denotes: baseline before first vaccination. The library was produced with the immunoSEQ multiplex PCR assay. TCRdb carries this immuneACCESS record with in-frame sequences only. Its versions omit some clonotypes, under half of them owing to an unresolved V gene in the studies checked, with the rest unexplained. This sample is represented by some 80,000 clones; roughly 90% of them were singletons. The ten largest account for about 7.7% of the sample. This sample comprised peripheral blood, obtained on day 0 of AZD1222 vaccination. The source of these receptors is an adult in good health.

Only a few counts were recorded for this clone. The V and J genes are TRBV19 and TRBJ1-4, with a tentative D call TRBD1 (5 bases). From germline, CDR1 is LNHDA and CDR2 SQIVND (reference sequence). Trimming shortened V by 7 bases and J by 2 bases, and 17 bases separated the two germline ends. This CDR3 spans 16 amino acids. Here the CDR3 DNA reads TGTGCCAGTAAACTCAATCCGGGACCCACTAATGAAAAACTGTTTTTT. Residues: CASKLNPGPTNEKLFF.

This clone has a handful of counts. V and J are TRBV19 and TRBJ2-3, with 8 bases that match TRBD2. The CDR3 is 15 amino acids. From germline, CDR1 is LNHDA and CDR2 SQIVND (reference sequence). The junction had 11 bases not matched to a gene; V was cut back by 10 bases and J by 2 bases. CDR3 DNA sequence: TGTGCCACCACGGGTGCGGGGGGCCACACAGATACGCAGTATTTT. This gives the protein CATTGAGGHTDTQYF. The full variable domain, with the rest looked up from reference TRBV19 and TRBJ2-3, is DGGITQSPKYLFRKEGQNVTLSCEQNLNHDAMYWYRQDPGQGLRLIYYSQIVNDFQKGDIAEGYSVSREKKESFPLTVTSAQKNPTAFYLCATTGAGGHTDTQYFGPGTRLTVL.

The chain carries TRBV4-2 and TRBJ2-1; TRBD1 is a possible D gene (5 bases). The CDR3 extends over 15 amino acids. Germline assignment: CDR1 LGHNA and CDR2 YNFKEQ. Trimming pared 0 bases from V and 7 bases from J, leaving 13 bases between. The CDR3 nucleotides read TGTGCCAGCAGCCAAGATCGGGCAGGGCGGAATGAGCAGTTCTTC. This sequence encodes CASSQDRAGRNEQFF.

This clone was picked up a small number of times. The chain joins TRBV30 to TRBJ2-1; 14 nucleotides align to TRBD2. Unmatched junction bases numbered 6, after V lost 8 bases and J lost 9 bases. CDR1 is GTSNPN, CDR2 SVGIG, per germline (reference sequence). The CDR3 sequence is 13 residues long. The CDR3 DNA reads TGTGCCCGAGAGACTAGCGGGGGGGGTGAGCAGTTCTTC. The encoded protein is CARETSGGGEQFF.

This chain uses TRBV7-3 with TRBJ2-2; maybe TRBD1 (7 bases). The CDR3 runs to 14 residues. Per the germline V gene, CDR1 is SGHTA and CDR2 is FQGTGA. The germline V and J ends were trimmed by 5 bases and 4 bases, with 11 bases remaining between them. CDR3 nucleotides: TGTGCCAGCAGCGCGCAGGGGGGCACCGGGGAGCTGTTTTTT. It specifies CASSAQGGTGELFF.

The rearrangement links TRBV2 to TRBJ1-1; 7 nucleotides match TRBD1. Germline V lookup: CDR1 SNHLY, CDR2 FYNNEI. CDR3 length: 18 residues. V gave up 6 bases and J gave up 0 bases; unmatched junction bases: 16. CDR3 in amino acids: CASSDPGQAGIMNTEAFF. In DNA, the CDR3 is TGTGCCAGCAGCGACCCCGGACAGGCCGGGATAATGAACACTGAAGCTTTCTTT.

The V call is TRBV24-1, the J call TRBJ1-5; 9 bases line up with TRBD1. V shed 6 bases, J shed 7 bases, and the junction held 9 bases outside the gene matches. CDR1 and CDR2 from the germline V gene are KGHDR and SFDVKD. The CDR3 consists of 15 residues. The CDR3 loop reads CATSKPGQGPQPQHF. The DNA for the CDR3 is TGTGCCACCAGTAAACCTGGACAGGGGCCCCAGCCCCAGCATTTT.

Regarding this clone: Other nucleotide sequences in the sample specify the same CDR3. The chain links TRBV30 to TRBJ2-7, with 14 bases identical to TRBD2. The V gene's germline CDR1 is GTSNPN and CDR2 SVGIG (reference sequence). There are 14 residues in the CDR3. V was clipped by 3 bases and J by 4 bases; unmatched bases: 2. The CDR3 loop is CAWSRTSGGYEQYF. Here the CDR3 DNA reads TGTGCCTGGAGCCGGACTAGCGGGGGGTACGAGCAGTACTTC.

The DNA of the CDR3 is TGTGCCAGCTCACCCATTACAGGGTTCTCTGGAAACACCATATATTTT. This translates into CASSPITGFSGNTIYF. This chain connects TRBV18 to TRBJ1-3; perhaps TRBD1 as D (6 bases). Trimming removed 3 bases at V and 0 bases at J, with 12 bases between. Germline-derived CDR1 and CDR2 are KGHSH and LQKENI. The CDR3 extends over 16 amino acids.

CDR3 amino acids: CASSHAGLGTDTQYF. CDR3 DNA: TGTGCCAGCAGCCATGCGGGACTGGGAACAGATACGCAGTATTTT. The V gene is TRBV7-9, the J gene TRBJ2-3, with TRBD2 as a possible D gene (6 bases). The length of the CDR3 is 15 residues. Germline V gives CDR1 SEHNR, CDR2 FQNEAQ (reference sequence). V lost 5 bases to trimming and J lost 3 bases, with 15 bases between them.

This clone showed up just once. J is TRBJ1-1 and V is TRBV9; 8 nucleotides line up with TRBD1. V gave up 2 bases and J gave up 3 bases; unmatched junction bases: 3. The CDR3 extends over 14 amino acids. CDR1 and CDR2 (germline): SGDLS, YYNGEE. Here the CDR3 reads CASSVDRVDTEAFF. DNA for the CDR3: TGTGCCAGCAGCGTGGACAGGGTGGACACTGAAGCTTTCTTT.

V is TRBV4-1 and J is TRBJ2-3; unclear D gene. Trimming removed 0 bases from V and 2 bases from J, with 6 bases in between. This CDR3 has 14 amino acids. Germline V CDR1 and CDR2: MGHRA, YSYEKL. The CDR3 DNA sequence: TGCGCCAGCAGCCAAGATCAGCCCACAGATACGCAGTATTTT. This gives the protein CASSQDQPTDTQYF.

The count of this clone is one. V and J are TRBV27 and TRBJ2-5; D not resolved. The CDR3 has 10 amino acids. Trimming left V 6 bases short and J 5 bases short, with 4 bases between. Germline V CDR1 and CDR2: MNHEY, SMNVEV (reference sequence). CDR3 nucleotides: TGTGCCAGCAGGGCGGAGACCCAGTACTTC. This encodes CASRAETQYF.

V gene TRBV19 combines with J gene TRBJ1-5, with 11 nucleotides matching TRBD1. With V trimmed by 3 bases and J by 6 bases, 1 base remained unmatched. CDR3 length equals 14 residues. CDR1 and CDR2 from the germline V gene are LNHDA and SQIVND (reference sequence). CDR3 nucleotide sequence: TGTGCCAGTAGTATCGGGACAGGGGGTCAGCCCCAGCATTTT. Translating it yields CASSIGTGGQPQHF.

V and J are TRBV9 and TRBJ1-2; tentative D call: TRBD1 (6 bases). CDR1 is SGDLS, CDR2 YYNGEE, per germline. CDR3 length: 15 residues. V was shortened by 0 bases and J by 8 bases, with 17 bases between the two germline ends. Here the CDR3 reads CASSVGTAVRGGYTF. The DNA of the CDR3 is TGTGCCAGCAGCGTAGGGACAGCCGTCAGGGGAGGCTACACCTTC.

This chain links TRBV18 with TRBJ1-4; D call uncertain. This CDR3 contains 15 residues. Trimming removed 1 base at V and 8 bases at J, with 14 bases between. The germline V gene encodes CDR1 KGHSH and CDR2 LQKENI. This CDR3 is CASSPLRGKGEKLFF. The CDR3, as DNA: TGTGCCAGCTCACCACTAAGAGGGAAGGGAGAAAAACTGTTTTTT.

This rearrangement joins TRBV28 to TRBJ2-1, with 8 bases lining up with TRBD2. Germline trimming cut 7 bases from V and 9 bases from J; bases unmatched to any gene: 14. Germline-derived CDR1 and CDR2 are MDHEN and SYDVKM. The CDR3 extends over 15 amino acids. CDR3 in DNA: TGTGCCAGCACCATCCGCACTAGCGGTCTGTTTGAGCAGTTCTTC. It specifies CASTIRTSGLFEQFF.

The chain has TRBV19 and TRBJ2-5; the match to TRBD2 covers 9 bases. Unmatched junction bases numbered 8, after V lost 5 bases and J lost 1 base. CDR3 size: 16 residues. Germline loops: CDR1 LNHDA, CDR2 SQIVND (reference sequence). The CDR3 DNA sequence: TGTGCCAGTAGTCCCGCGGCGGGAGGGCCCCAAGAGACCCAGTACTTC. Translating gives CASSPAAGGPQETQYF.

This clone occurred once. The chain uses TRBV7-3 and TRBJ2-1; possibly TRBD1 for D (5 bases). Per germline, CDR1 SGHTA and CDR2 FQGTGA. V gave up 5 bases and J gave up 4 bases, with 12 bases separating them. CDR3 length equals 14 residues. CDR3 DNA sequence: TGTGCCAGCAGCCAGGGTATCGGGTACAATGAGCAGTTCTTC. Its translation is CASSQGIGYNEQFF.

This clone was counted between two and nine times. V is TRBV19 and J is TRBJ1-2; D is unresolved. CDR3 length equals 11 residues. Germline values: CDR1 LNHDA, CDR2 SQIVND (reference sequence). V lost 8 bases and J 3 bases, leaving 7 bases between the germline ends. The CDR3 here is CASEDYYGYTF. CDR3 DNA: TGTGCCAGTGAGGATTACTATGGCTACACCTTC.